A selection of T cell receptor beta chains follows, all from one sample in a study of OX40 agonist ivuxolimab in advanced cancers. The protocol was immunoSEQ multiplex PCR, while the TCRdb copy is restricted to in-frame clones and leaves out a portion. In the table there are about 45,000 clones, roughly nine tenths of which are singletons. The input for sequencing was CD4+ or CD8+ T cells sorted from blood, taken in a trial of the OX40 agonist ivuxolimab. These receptors were taken from an adult with an advanced solid tumor such as melanoma, head and neck, liver or kidney cancer. Both conserved end residues are part of each CDR3. The D gene is left open where the match is weak. Some rows mark clone size as missing; the rest say once, few, many or name a class of expanded clone.

clone_size	v_call	j_call	d_call	cdr3_nt	cdr3_aa
-	TRBV10-3	TRBJ2-3	TRBD2	TGTGCCATCAGTTACCTAGCGGGAGAGGGAGATACGCAGTATTTT	CAISYLAGEGDTQYF
few	TRBV10-1	TRBJ2-1	TRBD2	TGCGCCAGCAGTGGGCCTGGACTAGCGGGCTCCTACAATGAGCAGTTCTTC	CASSGPGLAGSYNEQFF
-	TRBV29-1	TRBJ1-2	-	TGCAGCGTTGGAAGGGACGTTACGGGACGAGGGGACTACACCTTC	CSVGRDVTGRGDYTF
-	TRBV4-1	TRBJ2-1	-	TGCGCCAGCAGCCAAGTTAACCGGGTTATGTACAATGAGCAGTTCTTC	CASSQVNRVMYNEQFF
-	TRBV5-4	TRBJ2-1	-	TGTGCCAGCAGCTTGGGACAGGCCAAGTACAATGAGCAGTTCTTC	CASSLGQAKYNEQFF
once	TRBV5-6	TRBJ2-7	-	TGTGCCAGCAGCTTGGGGGTTAGGGACGAGCAGTACTTC	CASSLGVRDEQYF
-	TRBV7-9	TRBJ1-1	-	TGTGCCAGCAGGTTAGGGGGGACTGAAGCTTTCTTT	CASRLGGTEAFF
-	TRBV7-3	TRBJ2-2	TRBD1	TGTGCCAGCAGCTCCCAAGTCATACGGGACAGAGCGAACACCGGGGAGCTGTTTTTT	CASSSQVIRDRANTGELFF
-	TRBV5-1	TRBJ2-2	TRBD2	TGCGCCAGCAGCGGACTAGAGAACACCGGGGAGCTGTTTTTT	CASSGLENTGELFF
-	TRBV5-1	TRBJ2-2	TRBD2	TGCGCCAGCAGGTCTTTCGCTAGCGGGAACACCGGGGAGCTGTTTTTT	CASRSFASGNTGELFF
-	TRBV5-1	TRBJ2-1	TRBD2	TGCGCCAGCAGCTGGACTAGTTTGAGTGAGCAGTTCTTC	CASSWTSLSEQFF
many	TRBV7-9	TRBJ1-1	-	TGTGCCAGCCTTATGAGTCGGACGGGGAACACTGAAGCTTTCTTT	CASLMSRTGNTEAFF
-	TRBV29-1	TRBJ2-1	-	TGCAGCGTTGAAGGAGCGGGTCGGCGTACTGAGCAGTTCTTC	CSVEGAGRRTEQFF
-	TRBV6-1	TRBJ1-5	-	TGTGCCAGCAGTGAACACCCACGAAATAGCAATCAGCCCCAGCATTTT	CASSEHPRNSNQPQHF
-	TRBV21-1	TRBJ2-7	-	TGTGCCAGCAGCAAAGTAGACCGCTCCCGGGAGCAGTACTTC	CASSKVDRSREQYF
-	TRBV29-1	TRBJ2-7	-	TGCAGCGCGATACAGGGCTACGAGCAGTACTTC	CSAIQGYEQYF
-	TRBV4-2	TRBJ2-2	-	TGTGCCAGCAGCCTTAGGGCCGTCGGGACACGGGTGGAGGCCGGGGAGCTGTTTTTT	CASSLRAVGTRVEAGELFF
-	TRBV5-6	TRBJ2-7	TRBD2	TGTGCCAGCAGCGACGGACTAGCGGGGAAGCAGTACTTC	CASSDGLAGKQYF
-	TRBV18	TRBJ1-2	TRBD1	TGTGCCAGCTCGCCAGGGGGCTTCATAGATGGCTACACCTTC	CASSPGGFIDGYTF
many	TRBV5-1	TRBJ2-7	TRBD2	TGCGCCAGCAGCTTGGGGCCTAGCGGATACTCCTACGAGCAGTACTTC	CASSLGPSGYSYEQYF
-	TRBV19	TRBJ1-6	-	TGTGCCAGTATCCTGACAGGCTCCAATTCACCCCTCCACTTT	CASILTGSNSPLHF
-	TRBV5-6	TRBJ1-5	TRBD1	TGTGCCAGCAGCACGGGACAGGGCATTCGGGCCCAGCATTTT	CASSTGQGIRAQHF
-	TRBV19	TRBJ1-5	-	TGTGCCAGTATGAATTTAGGCAGGTCGGATCAGCCCCAGCATTTT	CASMNLGRSDQPQHF
-	TRBV7-9	TRBJ2-1	-	TGTGCCAGCAGCTTCCAAGGGGGGTTTCAGTTCTTC	CASSFQGGFQFF
-	TRBV6-1	TRBJ2-2	TRBD1	TGTGCCAGCACCCAGGACAGGGGCTTAACCGGGGAGCTGTTTTTT	CASTQDRGLTGELFF
-	TRBV9	TRBJ1-1	TRBD1	TGTGCCAGCAGCGTAGATGACAGGGGTAGCACTGAAGCTTTCTTT	CASSVDDRGSTEAFF
-	TRBV27	TRBJ1-1	TRBD1	TGTGCCAGCAGTCTGACAGGGAGCGGGACTGAAGCTTTCTTT	CASSLTGSGTEAFF
-	TRBV6-1	TRBJ2-5	TRBD2	TGTGCCAGCAGGGAGACTAGCGGGGGAAGGGAGACCCAGTACTTC	CASRETSGGRETQYF
once	TRBV5-8	TRBJ2-7	-	TGTGCCAGCAGCCTTGGGGAATACCTCTACGAGCAGTACTTC	CASSLGEYLYEQYF
-	TRBV15	TRBJ2-3	-	TGTGCCACCAGCAGAGTTAATGATATTTTTTTACGCTACAGCACAGATACGCAGTATTTT	CATSRVNDIFLRYSTDTQYF
-	TRBV27	TRBJ1-2	-	TGTGCCAGCAGTATGGGGGGCTATGGCTACACCTTC	CASSMGGYGYTF
-	TRBV12-1	TRBJ2-7	-	TGTGCCAGCAGCTTTTTAGGGGGCGCACCCATCGGCGAGCAGTACTTC	CASSFLGGAPIGEQYF
-	TRBV11-2	TRBJ1-1	-	TGTGCCAGCAGCCTCAGGGTTGACACTGAAGCTTTCTTT	CASSLRVDTEAFF
-	TRBV4-1	TRBJ2-7	TRBD2	TGCGCCAGCAGCCAAGATTCTGCGGGAGAGAACTACGAGCAGTACTTC	CASSQDSAGENYEQYF
few	TRBV6-6	TRBJ2-7	TRBD2	TGTGCCAGCTCCTACGGGACTAGCGGGATCGACGAGCAGTACTTC	CASSYGTSGIDEQYF
-	TRBV4-1	TRBJ1-1	-	TGCGCCAGCAGCCACGGACCGGGACTAGGAGCTTTCTTT	CASSHGPGLGAFF
-	TRBV7-8	TRBJ1-1	-	TGTGCCAGCAGCACCCGTGGGGGGTCCACGTCCCGAGCCACTGAAGCTTTCTTT	CASSTRGGSTSRATEAFF
once	TRBV7-8	TRBJ1-2	-	TGTGCCAGCAGCTTAGGGCAGAATCCAAATTCCGGGGTTTATGGCTACACCTTC	CASSLGQNPNSGVYGYTF
-	TRBV7-9	TRBJ2-5	-	TGTGCCAGCAGCTCCTCGGGACACGTAGAAGAGACCCAGTACTTC	CASSSSGHVEETQYF
-	TRBV4-1	TRBJ2-7	TRBD2	TGCGCCAGCAGTCCTCGGGAGGGCCTGTTGTACGAGCAGTACTTC	CASSPREGLLYEQYF
-	TRBV7-9	TRBJ2-3	-	TGTGCCAGCAGCTTAGTGGGTGGGACAGATACGCAGTATTTT	CASSLVGGTDTQYF
-	TRBV7-3	TRBJ2-7	-	TGTGCCAGCAGCTACTCCGGGAGCTCCTACGAGCAGTACTTC	CASSYSGSSYEQYF
-	TRBV5-1	TRBJ2-7	-	TGCGCCAGCAGCCCGGAGGACGGATCCTACGAGCAGTACTTC	CASSPEDGSYEQYF
-	TRBV6-4	TRBJ2-3	-	TGTGCCAGCAGTGATAGTGGGCAGGGGAGTGACACGCAGTATTTT	CASSDSGQGSDTQYF
-	TRBV25-1	TRBJ2-7	-	TGTGCCAGCAGTGAATGGGGTTCCAAATACGAGCAGTACTTC	CASSEWGSKYEQYF
-	TRBV5-1	TRBJ2-5	TRBD1	TGCGCCAGCAGCTCGACAGGGTCCGAAGAGACCCAGTACTTC	CASSSTGSEETQYF
-	TRBV7-3	TRBJ1-1	-	TGTGCCAGCAGCTTAACCCGGCCCTCCGGGGGTGAAGCTTTCTTT	CASSLTRPSGGEAFF
-	TRBV6-6	TRBJ2-3	TRBD2	TGTGCCAGCAGTTACCGGGGGAGGGTAGATACGCAGTATTTT	CASSYRGRVDTQYF
-	TRBV13	TRBJ2-1	-	TGTGCCAGCAGCCCGGCGTCAGGGGCGTACAATGAGCAGTTCTTC	CASSPASGAYNEQFF